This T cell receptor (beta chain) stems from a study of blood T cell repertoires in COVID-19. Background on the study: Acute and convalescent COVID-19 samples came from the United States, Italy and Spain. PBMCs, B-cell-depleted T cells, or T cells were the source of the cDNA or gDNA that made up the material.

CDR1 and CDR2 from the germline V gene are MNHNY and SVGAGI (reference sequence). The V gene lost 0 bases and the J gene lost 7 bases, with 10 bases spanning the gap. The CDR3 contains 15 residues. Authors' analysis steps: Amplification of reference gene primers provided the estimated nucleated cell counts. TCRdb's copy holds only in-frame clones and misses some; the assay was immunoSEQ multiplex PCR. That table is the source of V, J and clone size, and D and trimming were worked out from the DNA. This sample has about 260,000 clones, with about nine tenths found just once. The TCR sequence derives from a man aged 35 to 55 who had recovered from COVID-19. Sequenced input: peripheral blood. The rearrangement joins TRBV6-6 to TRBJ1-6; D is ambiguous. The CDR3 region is CASSYSRQQNSPLHF. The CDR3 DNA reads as TGTGCCAGCAGTTACTCGAGGCAGCAAAATTCACCCCTCCACTTT.